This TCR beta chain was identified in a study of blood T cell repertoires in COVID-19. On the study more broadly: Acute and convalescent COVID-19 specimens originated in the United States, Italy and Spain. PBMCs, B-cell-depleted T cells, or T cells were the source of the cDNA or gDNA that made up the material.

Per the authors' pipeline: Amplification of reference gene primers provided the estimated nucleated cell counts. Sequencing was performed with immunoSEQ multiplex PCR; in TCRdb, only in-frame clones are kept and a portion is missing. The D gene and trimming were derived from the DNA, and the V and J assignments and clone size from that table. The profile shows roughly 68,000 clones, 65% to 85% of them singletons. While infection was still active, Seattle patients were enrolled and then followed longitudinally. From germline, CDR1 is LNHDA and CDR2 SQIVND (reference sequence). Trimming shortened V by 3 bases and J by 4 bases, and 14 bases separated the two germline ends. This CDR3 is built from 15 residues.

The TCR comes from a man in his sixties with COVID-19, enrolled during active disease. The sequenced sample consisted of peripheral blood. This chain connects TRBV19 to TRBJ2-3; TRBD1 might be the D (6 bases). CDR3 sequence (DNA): TGTGCCAGTAGTATTAGGGGGATTCGGCCAGATACGCAGTATTTT. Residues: CASSIRGIRPDTQYF.